The 4 T cell receptor beta chains below come from one sample, sequenced in a study of T cell responses to AZD1222 COVID-19 vaccine. Here immunoSEQ multiplex PCR was the method, and the copy in TCRdb shows in-frame clones only, minus some. The table includes some 140,000 clones, 80% to 90% detected once. Here the sequenced sample was peripheral blood, taken 28 days after the second AZD1222 dose. These receptors were obtained from an adult who received the AZD1222 COVID-19 vaccine.

V usage is TRBV5-1 and J usage is TRBJ1-2; no firm D call. The CDR3 length is 14 residues. Germline V lookup: CDR1 SGHRS, CDR2 YFSETQ. V shed 0 bases and J shed 8 bases, with 14 bases lying between them. This CDR3 reads CASSLGNNLAGYTF. Here the CDR3 DNA reads TGCGCCAGCAGCTTGGGCAACAACCTCGCAGGCTACACCTTC.

The V gene is TRBV6-2 or TRBV6-3, the J gene TRBJ1-1; the D gene is possibly TRBD1 (6 bases). Trimming shortened V by 4 bases and J by 7 bases, and 10 bases separated the two germline ends. The V gene's germline CDR1 is MNHEY and CDR2 SVGEGT. The CDR3 totals 12 residues. The CDR3 sequence: CASSSGGYEAFF. The DNA for the CDR3 is TGTGCCAGCAGTTCGGGGGGCTATGAAGCTTTCTTT.

This chain connects TRBV6-6 to TRBJ1-4; tentatively, D is TRBD1 (5 bases). This CDR3 has 14 amino acids. V dropped 7 bases and J dropped 2 bases, with 11 bases sitting between them. The germline gives CDR1 MNHNY, CDR2 SVGAGI (reference sequence). CDR3 DNA sequence: TGTGCCAGCAAAACAGGCGTTACTAATGAAAAACTGTTTTTT. Translating it yields CASKTGVTNEKLFF.

The chain is built from TRBV9 and TRBJ1-4, with D possibly being TRBD1 (5 bases). Germline V gene sequence: CDR1 SGDLS, CDR2 YYNGEE. The CDR3 runs to 14 residues. Trimming took 0 bases from V and 7 from J, leaving 10 bases between them. CDR3 amino acids: CASSVEGEGEKLFF. CDR3 bases: TGTGCCAGCAGCGTAGAAGGGGAGGGTGAAAAACTGTTTTTT.